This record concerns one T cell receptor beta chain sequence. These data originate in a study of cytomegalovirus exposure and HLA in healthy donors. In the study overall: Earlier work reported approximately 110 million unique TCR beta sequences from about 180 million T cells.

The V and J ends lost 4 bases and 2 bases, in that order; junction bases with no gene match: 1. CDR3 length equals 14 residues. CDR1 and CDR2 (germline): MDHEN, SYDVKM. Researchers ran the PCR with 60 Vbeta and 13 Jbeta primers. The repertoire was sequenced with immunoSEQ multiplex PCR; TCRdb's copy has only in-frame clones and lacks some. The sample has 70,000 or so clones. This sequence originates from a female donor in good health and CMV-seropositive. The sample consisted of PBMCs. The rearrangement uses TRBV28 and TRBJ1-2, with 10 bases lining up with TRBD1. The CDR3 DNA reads TGTGCCAGCAGTTCGGGACAGGGGAACTATGGCTACACCTTC. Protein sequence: CASSSGQGNYGYTF.